The 20 T cell receptor beta chains reported below all come from one sample, sequenced in a study of T cell responses to AZD1222 COVID-19 vaccine. Assay used: immunoSEQ multiplex PCR; TCRdb lists only in-frame clones, some missing. This table has roughly 150,000 clones, around nine tenths appearing once. Sequences were derived from peripheral blood, sampled after recovery from COVID-19. Every receptor here comes from an adult who had recovered from COVID-19.

The chain is built from TRBV7-9 and TRBJ2-7; D might be TRBD1 or TRBD2, each matching 5 bases. This CDR3 spans 15 amino acids. Trimming removed 7 bases from V and 0 bases from J, with 16 bases in between. Germline V CDR1 and CDR2: SEHNR, FQNEAQ (reference sequence). The CDR3 spells CASTGTARSSYEQYF. As DNA, the CDR3 is TGTGCCAGCACCGGGACCGCCAGGAGCTCCTACGAGCAGTACTTC.

The chain links TRBV11-2 to TRBJ2-6; D might be TRBD1 or TRBD2, each matching 5 bases. With 3 bases removed from V and 2 bases from J, the gap between germline ends came to 17 bases. The CDR3 has 18 amino acids. Looked up from germline, CDR1 is SGHAT and CDR2 is FQNNGV. CDR3 loop: CASSLHGGKLTGANVLTF. Written as DNA, the CDR3 is TGTGCCAGCAGCTTGCATGGGGGAAAATTAACTGGGGCCAACGTCCTGACTTTC. Combining the CDR3 with reference TRBV11-2 and TRBJ2-6 gives the whole variable domain EAGVAQSPRYKIIEKRQSVAFWCNPISGHATLYWYQQILGQGPKLLIQFQNNGVVDDSQLPKDRFSAERLKGVDSTLKIQPAKLEDSAVYLCASSLHGGKLTGANVLTFGAGSRLTVL.

This sequence joins TRBV6-2 or TRBV6-3 and TRBJ2-7; the D is unclear. CDR3 length equals 13 residues. CDR1 is MNHEY and CDR2 is SVGEGT in the germline V gene. V was clipped by 0 bases and J by 4 bases, with 7 bases between them. CDR3 sequence (DNA): TGTGCCAGCAGTTACTCGAAGATTTACGAGCAGTACTTC. Translated, it gives CASSYSKIYEQYF.

The DNA of the CDR3 is TGTGCCAGCAGCTTAATGGGACAGGAAGGGACTGAAGCTTTCTTT. This codes for CASSLMGQEGTEAFF. The chain has TRBV7-8 and TRBJ1-1; TRBD1 matches 8 bases. Trimming removed 2 bases from V and 5 bases from J; junction bases left unmatched: 7. The CDR3 has 15 amino acids. Germline-derived CDR1 and CDR2 are SGHVS and FQNEAQ.

This clone was picked up one time. The rearrangement links TRBV5-6 to TRBJ2-2; 13 nucleotides line up with TRBD2. The CDR3 extends over 17 amino acids. The junction had 8 bases not matched to a gene; V was cut back by 4 bases and J by 5 bases. Germline V gene sequence: CDR1 SGHDT, CDR2 YYEEEE. CDR3: CASSLRTSGSITGELFF. In DNA, the CDR3 is TGTGCCAGCAGCCTTAGGACTAGCGGGAGTATAACCGGGGAGCTGTTTTTT.

This sequence joins TRBV4-2 and TRBJ1-5; 7 bases match TRBD1. Trimming at V came to 0 bases and at J to 7 bases, leaving 3 bases not matched to a gene. The CDR3 runs 14 residues. Germline CDR1 is LGHNA and CDR2 is YNFKEQ. The DNA of the CDR3 is TGTGCCAGCAGCCAAGAAACAGGGGCCCAGCCCCAGCATTTT. Translating gives CASSQETGAQPQHF.

This clone was seen just once. The chain employs TRBV28 and TRBJ1-6; D is possibly TRBD1 (5 bases). V was trimmed by 1 base and J by 7 bases, leaving 14 bases between them. CDR1 MDHEN and CDR2 SYDVKM come from the germline V gene. This CDR3 contains 16 residues. CDR3 DNA sequence: TGTGCCAGCAGTTTATATCGGGGGATGAAGAATTCACCCCTCCACTTT. It yields the protein CASSLYRGMKNSPLHF.

The chain carries TRBV21-1 and TRBJ2-1; the table's D call of TRBD2 was not tested on the DNA. TRBV21-1 is tagged as a pseudogene. This CDR3 region has 15 residues. CDR3 loop: CASSKGLAGANEQFF. The CDR3, as DNA: TGTGCCAGCAGCAAAGGGCTAGCGGGGGCCAATGAGCAGTTCTTC.

The chain carries TRBV24-1 and TRBJ2-2; 7 bases line up with TRBD1. The CDR3 sequence is 16 residues long. Germline-derived CDR1 and CDR2 are KGHDR and SFDVKD. V trimming: 7 bases; J trimming: 0 bases; junction bases outside the gene matches: 7. The CDR3 DNA is TGTGCCACCAGCCTGGCCGGGACAGCGAACACCGGGGAGCTGTTTTTT. Its protein product is CATSLAGTANTGELFF.

This clone was seen a single time. The J gene is TRBJ1-3, the V gene TRBV7-6; possible D gene TRBD1, 5 bases. The germline CDR1 and CDR2 sequences are SGHVS and FNYEAQ. V lost 2 bases to trimming and J lost 4 bases, with 15 bases between them. The CDR3 consists of 16 residues. The CDR3, as DNA: TGTGCCAGCAGCTTAAGAAGGGCAGGGCCAGGAAACACCATATATTTT. The encoded protein is CASSLRRAGPGNTIYF.

The chain couples TRBV5-1 to TRBJ1-2; 7 bases are a match to TRBD1. From germline, CDR1 is SGHRS and CDR2 YFSETQ. The CDR3 spans 13 residues. After removal of 4 bases from V and 3 bases from J, the junction contained 3 bases not matched to a gene. CDR3: CASSLDRDYGYTF. In DNA form, the CDR3 reads TGCGCCAGCAGCCTTGACAGGGACTATGGCTACACCTTC.

The rearrangement uses TRBV27 and TRBJ2-1, with 7 bases identical to TRBD2. CDR1 and CDR2 (germline): MNHEY, SMNVEV (reference sequence). Germline trimming cut 1 base from V and 0 bases from J; bases unmatched to any gene: 12. There are 19 residues in the CDR3. CDR3 nucleotides: TGTGCCAGCAGTTTATGGGGGGGAGGGTTTTCTAGCTCCTACAATGAGCAGTTCTTC. Residues: CASSLWGGGFSSSYNEQFF.

The gene calls are TRBV7-2 and TRBJ1-5; a weak D match, TRBD1 (5 bases). Germline CDR1 is SGHTA and CDR2 is FQGNSA. This CDR3 region has 12 residues. The ends were cut back, 0 bases at V and 9 bases at J, with 6 bases in the middle. This CDR3 is CASSLAGGPQHF. For the CDR3, the DNA is TGTGCCAGCAGCTTAGCGGGGGGGCCCCAGCATTTT.

The chain carries TRBV27 and TRBJ1-1; 7 positions agree with TRBD1. Germline-derived CDR1 and CDR2 are MNHEY and SMNVEV (reference sequence). The CDR3 runs 15 residues. V lost 4 bases to trimming and J lost 4 bases; unmatched junction nucleotides: 9. The CDR3 loop reads CASSSRQGGGTEAFF. CDR3 bases: TGTGCCAGCAGTTCCCGACAGGGAGGTGGCACTGAAGCTTTCTTT.

This clone has only one observation. This chain connects TRBV5-1 to TRBJ1-1; 8 bases agree with TRBD1. Germline CDR1 and CDR2: SGHRS and YFSETQ. V dropped 4 bases and J dropped 2; count of bases not matched to a gene: 7. This CDR3 has 15 amino acids. The CDR3 loop reads CASSPNRGGNTEAFF. The CDR3 coding sequence is TGCGCCAGCAGCCCAAACAGGGGGGGAAACACTGAAGCTTTCTTT. The full variable domain, rest sourced from reference TRBV5-1 and TRBJ1-1, is KAGVTQTPRYLIKTRGQQVTLSCSPISGHRSVSWYQQTPGQGLQFLFEYFSETQRNKGNFPGRFSGRQFSNSRSEMNVSTLELGDSALYLCASSPNRGGNTEAFFGQGTRLTVV.

The chain couples TRBV11-2 to TRBJ1-1, with D tentatively TRBD1 (5 bases). Trimming pared 1 base from V and 2 bases from J, leaving 11 bases between. Per germline, CDR1 SGHAT and CDR2 FQNNGV. The CDR3 loop spans 15 amino acids. CDR3 in DNA: TGTGCCAGCAGCTTAGGAGGGGCTGGAAACACTGAAGCTTTCTTT. It yields the protein CASSLGGAGNTEAFF.

The chain is built from TRBV7-3 and TRBJ2-1; D possibly corresponds to TRBD2 (6 bases). The CDR3 is 14 residues long. Germline-derived CDR1 and CDR2 are SGHTA and FQGTGA. V lost 3 bases to trimming and J lost 3 bases, with 9 bases between them. This CDR3 is CASSFRGGYNEQFF. CDR3 DNA sequence: TGTGCCAGCAGCTTTAGGGGAGGCTACAATGAGCAGTTCTTC.

The chain recombines TRBV5-4 with TRBJ1-2; 9 nucleotides agree with TRBD1. The ends lost 4 bases at V and 6 bases at J; junction bases unmatched: 13. The CDR3 is made up of 16 amino acids. Germline CDR1 and CDR2: SGHNT and YYREEE (reference sequence). The CDR3 region has the DNA TGTGCCAGCAGCATCCCCCGACAGGGGGGGGCTAATGGCTACACCTTC. Translation: CASSIPRQGGANGYTF.

V is TRBV4-3 and J is TRBJ2-7, with TRBD2 matching over 8 bases. Germline V gene data show CDR1 as LGHNA and CDR2 as YSLEER. The ends lost 1 base at V and 2 bases at J; junction bases unmatched: 13. The CDR3 totals 18 residues. The CDR3 here is CASSQVRDGGGIAYEQYF. The CDR3 DNA sequence: TGCGCCAGCAGCCAAGTCAGAGACGGCGGGGGGATAGCCTACGAGCAGTACTTC.

This clone was counted once. The rearrangement uses TRBV7-9 and TRBJ2-5, with 7 nucleotides matching TRBD1. This CDR3 spans 16 amino acids. Germline CDR1 SEHNR, CDR2 FQNEAQ (reference sequence). V lost 1 base to trimming and J lost 1 base; unmatched junction nucleotides: 6. For the CDR3, the DNA is TGTGCCAGCAGCTTAGTAGAGACAGGGATCCAAGAGACCCAGTACTTC. Residues: CASSLVETGIQETQYF.